This T cell receptor beta chain was documented in a study of T cells in narcolepsy. Repertoires were generated with immunoSEQ multiplex PCR, while TCRdb's copy carries only in-frame clones and drops some. This sample yields about 18,000 clones, of which 55% to 75% are seen a single time; 14% belongs to the top ten. Germline loops: CDR1 SEHNR, CDR2 FQNEAQ (reference sequence). This CDR3 is built from 12 residues. V lost 5 bases to trimming and J lost 7 bases; unmatched junction nucleotides: 4. This TCR was sampled from a human donor with narcolepsy. The specimen sequenced was CD45RA- memory CD8+ T cells from PBMCs. The rearrangement joins TRBV7-9 to TRBJ1-1; 7 nucleotides match TRBD1. In DNA form, the CDR3 reads TGTGCCAGCAGCCAGGGGGGACTTGAAGCTTTCTTT. Translated: CASSQGGLEAFF.